This T cell receptor beta chain is drawn from a study of T cells in Graves' hyperthyroidism and ophthalmopathy. From RNA transcripts, TCR beta CDR3 regions were amplified. HTBI primers were employed in a first-round RT-PCR of the TCR CDR3. TCRdb fed the multiplex PCR reads into MiXCR, producing one record per CDR3 protein. Among approximately 400,000 distinct CDR3 sequences, approximately 17% were seen once, and the ten largest hold less than 45%. The authors obtained PBMCs from over 8 ml of fresh peripheral blood. Germline-derived CDR1 and CDR2 are SNHLY and FYNNEI. V was shortened by 5 bases and J by 4 bases, with 23 bases between the two germline ends. The CDR3 totals 17 residues. This clonotype occurred many times.

The TCR sequence derives from a man between 18 and 35 years old with Graves' ophthalmopathy. The source material was blood. The gene calls are TRBV2 and TRBJ1-1; TRBD1 is a possible D gene (5 bases). As DNA, the CDR3 is TGTGCCAGCAGTCAAGTAGGGGCGGGGACGGTGGGCACTGAAGCTTTCTTT. Translated: CASSQVGAGTVGTEAFF.